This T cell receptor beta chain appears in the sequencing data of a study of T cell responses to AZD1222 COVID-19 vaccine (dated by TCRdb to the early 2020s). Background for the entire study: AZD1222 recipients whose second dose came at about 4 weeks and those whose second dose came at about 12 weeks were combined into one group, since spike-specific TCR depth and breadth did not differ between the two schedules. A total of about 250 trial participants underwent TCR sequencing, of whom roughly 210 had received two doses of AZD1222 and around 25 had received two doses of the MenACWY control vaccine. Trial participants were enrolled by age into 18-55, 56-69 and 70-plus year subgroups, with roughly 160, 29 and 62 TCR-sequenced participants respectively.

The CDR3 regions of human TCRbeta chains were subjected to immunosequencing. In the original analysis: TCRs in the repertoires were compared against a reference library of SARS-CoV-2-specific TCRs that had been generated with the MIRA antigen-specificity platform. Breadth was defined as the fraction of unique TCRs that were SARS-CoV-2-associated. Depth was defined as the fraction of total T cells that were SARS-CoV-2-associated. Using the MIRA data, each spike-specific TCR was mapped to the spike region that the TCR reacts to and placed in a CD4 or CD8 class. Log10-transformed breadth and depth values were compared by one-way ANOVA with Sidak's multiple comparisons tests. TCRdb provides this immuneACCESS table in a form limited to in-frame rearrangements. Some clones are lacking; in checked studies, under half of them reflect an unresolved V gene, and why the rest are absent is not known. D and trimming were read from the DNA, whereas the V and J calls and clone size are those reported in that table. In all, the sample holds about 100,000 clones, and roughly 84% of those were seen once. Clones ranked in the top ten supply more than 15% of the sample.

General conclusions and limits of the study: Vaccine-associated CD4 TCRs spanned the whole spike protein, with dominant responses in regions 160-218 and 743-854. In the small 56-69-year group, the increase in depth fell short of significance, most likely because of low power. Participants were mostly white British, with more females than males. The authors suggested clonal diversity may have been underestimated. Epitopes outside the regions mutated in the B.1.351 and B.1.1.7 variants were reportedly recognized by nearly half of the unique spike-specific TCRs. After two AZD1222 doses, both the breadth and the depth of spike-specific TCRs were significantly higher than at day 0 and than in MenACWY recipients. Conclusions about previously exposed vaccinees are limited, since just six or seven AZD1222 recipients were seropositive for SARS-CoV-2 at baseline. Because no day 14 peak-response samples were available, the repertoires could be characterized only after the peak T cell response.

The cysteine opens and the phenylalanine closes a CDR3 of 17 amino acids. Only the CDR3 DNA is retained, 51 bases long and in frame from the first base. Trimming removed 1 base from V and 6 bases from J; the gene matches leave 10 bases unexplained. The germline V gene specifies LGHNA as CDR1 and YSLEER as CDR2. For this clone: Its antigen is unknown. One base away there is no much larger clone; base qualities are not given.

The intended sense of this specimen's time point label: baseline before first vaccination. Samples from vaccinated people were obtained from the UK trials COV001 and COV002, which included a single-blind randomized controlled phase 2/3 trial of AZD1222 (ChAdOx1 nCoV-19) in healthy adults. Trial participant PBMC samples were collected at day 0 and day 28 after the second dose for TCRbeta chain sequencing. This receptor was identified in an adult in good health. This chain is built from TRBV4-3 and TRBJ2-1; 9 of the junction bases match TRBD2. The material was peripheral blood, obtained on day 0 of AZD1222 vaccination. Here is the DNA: TGCGCCAGCAGCCAAGTGCCGGGGACTAGCTACGGCAATGAGCAGTTCTTC. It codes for CASSQVPGTSYGNEQFF.